These 5 T cell receptor beta chains were all obtained from the same sample, sequenced in a study of blood T cell repertoires in COVID-19. Only in-frame clones appear in the TCRdb table, and some are missing; sequencing was by immunoSEQ multiplex PCR. The data contain some 96,000 clones, 75% to 95% of them singletons. The sequenced sample was peripheral blood. These receptors were obtained from a man aged 55 to 70 with acute or convalescent COVID-19.

The chain is built from TRBV5-1 and TRBJ1-5; D possibly corresponds to TRBD1 (5 bases). The germline gives CDR1 SGHRS, CDR2 YFSETQ. V was cut by 4 bases and J by 6 bases, with 11 bases left in between. The CDR3 has 13 residues. CDR3 DNA sequence: TGCGCCAGCAGCCCGGGGGGAAGTCAGCCCCAGCATTTT. As protein: CASSPGGSQPQHF. Combining the CDR3 with reference TRBV5-1 and TRBJ1-5 gives the whole variable domain KAGVTQTPRYLIKTRGQQVTLSCSPISGHRSVSWYQQTPGQGLQFLFEYFSETQRNKGNFPGRFSGRQFSNSRSEMNVSTLELGDSALYLCASSPGGSQPQHFGDGTRLSIL.

This chain connects TRBV18 to TRBJ1-2; D is unresolved. V was pared by 3 bases and J by 2 bases, with 10 bases between. Germline CDR1 reads KGHSH; CDR2 reads LQKENI. The CDR3 is 14 amino acids. DNA for the CDR3: TGTGCCAGCTCACCGTCGGTATCGAACTATGGCTACACCTTC. This encodes CASSPSVSNYGYTF.

The V and J genes are TRBV5-1 and TRBJ1-6, with D unresolved. Germline V gene lookup returns CDR1 SGHRS and CDR2 YFSETQ. CDR3 length: 14 amino acids. Trimming left V 1 base short and J 8 bases short, with 10 bases between. The CDR3 loop is CASSLPGSDSPLHF. The CDR3 DNA sequence: TGCGCCAGCAGCTTGCCGGGGAGCGATTCACCCCTCCACTTT.

The V call is TRBV12-3 or TRBV12-4, the J call TRBJ1-1, with a tentative D call TRBD1 (6 bases). V was trimmed by 1 base and J by 9 bases, leaving 12 bases between them. CDR3 length equals 13 residues. This CDR3 reads CASSLVSQGKAFF. The CDR3 bases are TGTGCCAGCAGTTTAGTCTCGCAGGGGAAAGCTTTCTTT.

The chain recombines TRBV19 with TRBJ1-6; 8 nucleotides align to TRBD1. V shed 6 bases and J 13 bases; nucleotides not matched to a gene: 11. The CDR3 consists of 14 residues. Germline V gene sequence: CDR1 LNHDA, CDR2 SQIVND (reference sequence). The DNA for the CDR3 is TGTGCCAGTAGCCTCGGACAGGGACCTCTCCCCCTCCACTTT. This gives the protein CASSLGQGPLPLHF.